One sample yielded the 3 T cell receptor beta chains listed below, sequenced in a study of T cells in Graves' hyperthyroidism and ophthalmopathy. RNA transcripts yielded amplified TCR beta CDR3 regions. First-round RT-PCR of the TCR CDR3 relied on the HTBI primer set. One entry per CDR3 protein, called by TCRdb with MiXCR from the multiplex PCR reads. The sample has tens of thousands of distinct CDR3 sequences; approximately 53% are singletons. Sequenced input: blood. These receptors came from a woman aged 55-70 years with Graves' ophthalmopathy.

By sample share, this clonotype is medium-sized (0.01 to 0.1%). The V call is TRBV20-1, the J call TRBJ2-7, with unresolved D. Trimming cost V 1 base and J 3 bases, with 4 bases left between them. Germline lookup yields CDR1 DFQATT and CDR2 SNEGSKA (reference sequence). CDR3 length equals 11 residues. The CDR3 coding sequence is TGCAGTGCTAGAGTTAACTACGAGCAGTACTTC. It encodes CSARVNYEQYF.

Worth noting for this clonotype: At one end the junction does not follow the germline gene, possibly because of a read error. This chain links TRBV20-1 with TRBJ2-5, with unresolved D. The CDR3 is 12 residues long. CDR1 DFQATT and CDR2 SNEGSKA come from the germline V gene (reference sequence). CDR3 coding DNA: TGCAGTCCTAGTATGGGGTGGGAGACCCAGTACTTC. Residues: CSPSMGWETQYF.

This clonotype was recorded many times. Sequence at one end of the junction differs from germline and may be a read error. The J gene is TRBJ2-7, the V gene TRBV11-2; no clear D. The CDR3 is made up of 14 amino acids. CDR1 is SGHAT, CDR2 FQNNGV, per germline. The CDR3 DNA is TGTGCCGGCAGCTTAGGTAGGCAGAGCTACGAGCAGTACTTC. Translated, it gives CAGSLGRQSYEQYF.